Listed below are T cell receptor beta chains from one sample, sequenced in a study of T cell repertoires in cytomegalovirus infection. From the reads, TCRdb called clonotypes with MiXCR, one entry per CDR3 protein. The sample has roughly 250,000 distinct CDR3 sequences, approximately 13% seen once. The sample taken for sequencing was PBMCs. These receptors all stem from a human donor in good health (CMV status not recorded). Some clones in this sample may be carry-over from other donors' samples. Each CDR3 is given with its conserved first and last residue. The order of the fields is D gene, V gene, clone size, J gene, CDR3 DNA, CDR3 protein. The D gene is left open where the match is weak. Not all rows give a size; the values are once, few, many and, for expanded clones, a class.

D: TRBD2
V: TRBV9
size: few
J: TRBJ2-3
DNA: TGTGCCAGCAGCGTAGAGGAAGCGGGGGGACCCACAGATACGCAGTATTTT
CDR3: CASSVEEAGGPTDTQYF

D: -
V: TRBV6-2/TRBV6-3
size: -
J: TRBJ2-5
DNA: TGTGCCAGCAGTTACGTCCCCGGGGGGACCCAGTACTTC
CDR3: CASSYVPGGTQYF

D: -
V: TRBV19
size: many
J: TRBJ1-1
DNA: TGTGCCAGTAGTATTCCGGGGGTGAGGGCTGAAGCTTTCTTT
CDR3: CASSIPGVRAEAFF

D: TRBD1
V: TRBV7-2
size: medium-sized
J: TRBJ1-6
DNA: TGTGCCAGCAGCTTGGAACAGGGGTATTCACCCCTCCACTTT
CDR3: CASSLEQGYSPLHF

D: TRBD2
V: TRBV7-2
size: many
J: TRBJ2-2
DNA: TGTGCCAGCAGTATAATCCGCGGGAGTCATAACGGGGAGCTGTTTTTT
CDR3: CASSIIRGSHNGELFF

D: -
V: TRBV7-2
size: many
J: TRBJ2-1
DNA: TGTGCCAGCAGCTTAGCAGTCGGTTACAATGAGCAGTTCTTC
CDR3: CASSLAVGYNEQFF

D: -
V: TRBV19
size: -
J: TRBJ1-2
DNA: TGTGCCAGTAGTATAGAAAGGAAACGCGGCTACACCTTC
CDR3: CASSIERKRGYTF

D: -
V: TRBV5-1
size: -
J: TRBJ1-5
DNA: TGCGCCAGCAGCTTGGAGGGAGCCAATCAGCCCCAGCATTTT
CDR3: CASSLEGANQPQHF

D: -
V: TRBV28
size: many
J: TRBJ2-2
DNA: TGTGCCAGCACATCCCCCGGGGAGCTGTTTTTT
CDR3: CASTSPGELFF

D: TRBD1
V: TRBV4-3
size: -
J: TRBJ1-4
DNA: TGCGCCAGCAGCCAAGATCGCCGGGGACAGGGATTAAATGAAAAACTGTTTTTT
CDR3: CASSQDRRGQGLNEKLFF

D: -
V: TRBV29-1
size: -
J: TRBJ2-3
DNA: TGCAGTGACGGGGGAAGGGCCACAGATACGCAGTATTTT
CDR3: CSDGGRATDTQYF

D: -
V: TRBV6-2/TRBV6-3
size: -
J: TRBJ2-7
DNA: TGTGCCAGCGGTGGGGGGACCACCTACGAGCAGTACTTC
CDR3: CASGGGTTYEQYF

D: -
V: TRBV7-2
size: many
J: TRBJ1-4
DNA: TGTGCCAGCAGCACAGATATTGCAACTAATGAAAAACTGTTTTTT
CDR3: CASSTDIATNEKLFF

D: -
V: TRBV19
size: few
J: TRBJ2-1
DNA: TGTGCCAGTGAGAAGCCGGGATACAATGAGCAGTTCTTC
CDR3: CASEKPGYNEQFF